This T cell receptor beta chain is drawn from a study of T cells in Graves' hyperthyroidism and ophthalmopathy. The CDR3 runs to 16 residues. Germline CDR1 LNHNV, CDR2 YYDKDF (reference sequence). V lost 1 base to trimming and J lost 6 bases, with 16 bases between them. Stability of Graves' hyperthyroidism was defined as absent ophthalmopathy progression within 18 months. PBMCs were obtained from about 9 ml fresh peripheral blood. Amplified regions were TCR beta CDR3 sequences from RNA transcripts. The HTBI primer set was used in a first-round RT-PCR of the TCR CDR3. TCRdb re-derived calls from the multiplex PCR reads in MiXCR, one entry per CDR3 protein. This table holds just under 750,000 distinct CDR3 sequences, just over 35% found once. This clonotype was observed at least ten times. The antigen is not known. Points from the study as a whole: In the analysis, a 13 V-J model separated ophthalmopathy from stable hyperthyroidism.

The sample was blood. The TCR sequence derives from a woman aged 40 to 50 with Graves' hyperthyroidism. The rearrangement links TRBV15 to TRBJ1-5; D may be TRBD1 (6 bases). CDR3: CATSRVGSQGIQPQHF. The CDR3 DNA is TGTGCCACCAGCAGAGTGGGGTCCCAGGGGATTCAGCCCCAGCATTTT.